This TCR beta chain was captured in a study of CD8 T cells in Susac syndrome. Trimming stripped 4 bases from V and 6 bases from J, with 16 bases between. The CDR3 is 15 residues long. The V gene's germline CDR1 is MNHEY and CDR2 SMNVEV (reference sequence). The study used healthy donors as controls matched for age and sex. In contrast to the negatively isolated CD8+ and CD4+ T cells, TEMRA cells were FACS-enriched. Points from the study as a whole: As the study acknowledged, the number of individuals in its TCR sequencing and HLA analysis was relatively small.

RNA totalling about 0.5 to 1 ug underwent reverse transcription with random hexamers. The immunoSEQ assay covered 54 Vbeta and 13 Jbeta segments for CDR3. One entry per CDR3 protein, called by TCRdb with MiXCR from the immunoSEQ multiplex PCR reads. The table lists about 80,000 distinct CDR3 sequences, 90% to 95% of them singletons, with about 0.25% in the top ten. As to this clonotype: Its specificity is not known.

The chain is built from TRBV27 and TRBJ2-1; D possibly corresponds to TRBD2 (5 bases). Sample: CD8+ T cells from PBMCs. The origin of this receptor is a human donor in good health. The CDR3 bases are TGTGCCAGCAGTTCCCTAATGCGGGTCGTCAATGAGCAGTTCTTC. Translation: CASSSLMRVVNEQFF.